This TCR beta chain emerged from a study of high-grade serous ovarian cancer treatment subgroups. On the study more broadly: On average, roughly 14,000 reads and 6,500 to 8,000 unique TCR beta rearrangements were obtained per sample. Study-wide findings and caveats: TCR relatedness rose with neoantigen level and trended with mutation load. Only CDR3 was analyzed; CDR1 and CDR2 were not. Different patients shared almost no repertoire; same-patient tumors shared about 0.095 to 0.79.

Germline CDR1 and CDR2: SGHNT and YYREEE (reference sequence). The V gene end was trimmed by 5 bases and the J gene end by 1 base; junction bases not matched to a gene: 8. CDR3 length: 17 amino acids. Sequencing used immunoSEQ multiplex PCR; TCRdb keeps in-frame clones, though not all of them. Among over 2,500 clones listed, more than 65% were seen once. Remarks on this clone: The antigen remains unidentified.

Tumor samples were obtained before definitive surgery or chemotherapy. The source material was tumor tissue. This chain links TRBV5-4 with TRBJ2-5; TRBD2 agrees at 13 bases. This receptor was taken from a human donor with high-grade serous ovarian cancer. CDR3 bases: TGTGCCAGCAGTTCGATTTGGACTAGCGGGAGCCAAGAGACCCAGTACTTC. It codes for CASSSIWTSGSQETQYF.